These T cell receptor beta chains were read from a single sample in a study of blood T cell repertoires in COVID-19. The repertoire was sequenced with immunoSEQ multiplex PCR; TCRdb's copy has only in-frame clones and lacks some. The sample contains 75,000 to 85,000 clones, about 87% of which appear only once. Sequencing was performed on peripheral blood. The receptors derive from a man in his forties or fifties with active COVID-19. Each CDR3 is given with its conserved first and last residue. D genes are given only for firm matches.

V: TRBV24-1; D: NA; J: TRBJ2-2; CDR3: CATSDSHGVGADTGELFF
V: TRBV18; D: TRBD2; J: TRBJ2-7; CDR3: CASSPGGSLGEQYF
V: TRBV19; D: NA; J: TRBJ2-6; CDR3: CASSINSLSATSGANVLTF
V: TRBV6-5; D: NA; J: TRBJ1-1; CDR3: CASKEGRHTEAFF
V: TRBV29-1; D: TRBD1; J: TRBJ1-4; CDR3: CSVSPLGGTEKLFF
V: TRBV4-1; D: TRBD1; J: TRBJ1-1; CDR3: CASNHLGQVEAFF
V: TRBV5-4; D: NA; J: TRBJ2-5; CDR3: CASSVDSSGATQYF
V: TRBV5-6; D: TRBD1; J: TRBJ2-7; CDR3: CASRTGTDSLEQYF
V: TRBV10-1; D: TRBD1; J: TRBJ1-5; CDR3: CASRPGQGCPSNQPQHF
V: TRBV5-1; D: NA; J: TRBJ2-6; CDR3: CASSRGDSGANVLTF
V: TRBV10-3; D: TRBD2; J: TRBJ2-3; CDR3: CAISGLAGRGDTQYF
V: TRBV29-1; D: TRBD1; J: TRBJ2-5; CDR3: CSVYTGVQETQYF
V: TRBV6-5; D: TRBD1; J: TRBJ1-1; CDR3: CASSLSRDREAFF
V: TRBV6-2/TRBV6-3; D: NA; J: TRBJ1-4; CDR3: CASSPDGVIAEKLFF
V: TRBV25-1; D: NA; J: TRBJ2-7; CDR3: CARHRVSYEQYF
V: TRBV28; D: NA; J: TRBJ2-3; CDR3: CASSPPLEGGTDTQYF
V: TRBV11-2; D: TRBD1; J: TRBJ2-3; CDR3: CASSPLQGPQRDTQYF
V: TRBV2; D: NA; J: TRBJ2-2; CDR3: CASSFVGRNTGELFF
V: TRBV5-4; D: TRBD2; J: TRBJ2-5; CDR3: CASSLGGGQETQYF
V: TRBV4-3; D: TRBD1; J: TRBJ2-1; CDR3: CASSHPLPGQGVGEQFF
V: TRBV2; D: TRBD1; J: TRBJ1-4; CDR3: CASSKKQGTTEKLFF
V: TRBV6-4; D: NA; J: TRBJ2-3; CDR3: CASSDSYGDTQYF
V: TRBV28; D: NA; J: TRBJ1-5; CDR3: CASSLGPGRQPQHF
V: TRBV28; D: TRBD1; J: TRBJ1-2; CDR3: CASGGTDDSYGYTF
V: TRBV4-2; D: NA; J: TRBJ2-1; CDR3: CASSQEIGGGEQFF
V: TRBV2; D: NA; J: TRBJ2-7; CDR3: CASSDSRTGSSYEQYF
V: TRBV7-2; D: NA; J: TRBJ2-1; CDR3: CASSPNRYNEQFF
V: TRBV12-3/TRBV12-4; D: NA; J: TRBJ2-7; CDR3: CASREGMDEQYF
V: TRBV19; D: TRBD1; J: TRBJ1-1; CDR3: CASSISGTGILSTEAFF
V: TRBV5-5; D: TRBD1; J: TRBJ1-1; CDR3: CASSLVVGAGGSTEAFF
V: TRBV19; D: NA; J: TRBJ2-1; CDR3: CASSIVQGNYNEQFF
V: TRBV6-4; D: NA; J: TRBJ1-2; CDR3: CASSESTGGYTF